This passage covers 3 T cell receptor beta chains from one sample sequenced in a study of cytomegalovirus exposure and HLA in healthy donors. It was with 60 Vbeta and 13 Jbeta primers that the PCR ran. Repertoires were generated with immunoSEQ multiplex PCR, while TCRdb's copy carries only in-frame clones and drops some. This table holds some 130,000 clones, roughly 9.8% found once. Sequencing was done on a sample of PBMCs. These receptors were taken from a man aged 45-65 years in good health and CMV-seronegative.

This clone was seen a few times. The rearrangement joins TRBV6-1 to TRBJ2-5; TRBD2 matches at 12 bases. J lost 2 bases, V lost 4 bases, and 5 bases had no gene match. CDR1 and CDR2 (germline): MNHNS, SASEGT. This CDR3 has 16 residues. The CDR3 spells CASSGGLAGPQETQYF. In DNA, the CDR3 is TGTGCCAGCAGTGGTGGACTAGCGGGGCCACAAGAGACCCAGTACTTC.

The chain uses TRBV4-1 and TRBJ2-7, with D tentatively TRBD2 (5 bases). CDR3 length equals 17 residues. Germline V lookup: CDR1 MGHRA, CDR2 YSYEKL. Trimming cost V 0 bases and J 2 bases, with 17 bases left between them. The CDR3: CASSQDGLSNPPYEQYF. The CDR3 DNA is TGCGCCAGCAGCCAAGATGGACTTTCCAACCCCCCCTACGAGCAGTACTTC.

V and J are TRBV5-4 and TRBJ2-3; the D gene is possibly TRBD2 (6 bases). The length of the CDR3 is 15 residues. Germline-derived CDR1 and CDR2 are SGHNT and YYREEE (reference sequence). V was pared by 0 bases and J by 3 bases, with 11 bases between. This CDR3 is CASSLVVGGTDTQYF. CDR3 sequence (DNA): TGTGCCAGCAGCTTGGTCGTGGGGGGAACAGATACGCAGTATTTT.